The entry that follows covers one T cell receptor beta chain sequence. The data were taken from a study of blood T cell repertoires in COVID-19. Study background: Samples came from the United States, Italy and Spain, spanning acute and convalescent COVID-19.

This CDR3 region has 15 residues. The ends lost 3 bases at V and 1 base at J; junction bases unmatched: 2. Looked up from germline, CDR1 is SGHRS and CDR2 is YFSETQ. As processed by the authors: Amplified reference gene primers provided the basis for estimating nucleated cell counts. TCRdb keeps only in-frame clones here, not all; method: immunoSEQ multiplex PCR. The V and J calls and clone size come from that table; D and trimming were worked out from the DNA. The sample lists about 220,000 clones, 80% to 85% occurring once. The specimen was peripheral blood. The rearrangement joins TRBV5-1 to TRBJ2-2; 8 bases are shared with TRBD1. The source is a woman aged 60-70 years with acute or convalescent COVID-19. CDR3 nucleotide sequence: TGCGCCAGCAGCTGGGGGACAGGGAACACCGGGGAGCTGTTTTTT. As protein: CASSWGTGNTGELFF.